The entry below gives a single T cell receptor beta chain sequence along with its context. The repertoire was sequenced with immunoSEQ multiplex PCR; TCRdb's copy has only in-frame clones and lacks some. The profile covers about 130,000 clones, with roughly 84% appearing a single time and roughly 3.1% taken by the ten largest. These data are taken from a study of cytotoxic CD8 clonotypes in ibrutinib-treated CLL. About the study: Collecting the response samples happened after a median roughly 13 months of treatment, with a range of 6 to 36.

CDR1 is SEHNR and CDR2 is FQNEAQ in the germline V gene (reference sequence). V dropped 6 bases and J dropped 4; count of bases not matched to a gene: 7. The CDR3 is made up of 15 amino acids. The J gene is TRBJ2-2, the V gene TRBV7-9; 8 nucleotides agree with TRBD1. The specimen comprised PBMCs, sampled after 24 months of ibrutinib treatment. This receptor was taken from a human donor with chronic lymphocytic leukemia. The CDR3 is CASRIGTGSTGELFF. The CDR3 DNA reads TGTGCCAGCAGGATTGGGACAGGTTCCACCGGGGAGCTGTTTTTT.